Listed here are 16 T cell receptor beta chains from one sample, sequenced in a study of blood T cell repertoires in COVID-19 (TCRdb year 2020). The method behind the library was the immunoSEQ multiplex PCR assay. TCRdb took this table from immuneACCESS and kept in-frame rearrangements with V and J called. Such tables lack part of the clones; where checked against another copy, unresolved V genes explain under half of the gap, and the rest is unexplained. The sample table lists about 210,000 clones, under 90% of them with a count of one. The top ten clonotypes cover over 6% of the sample. The specimen sequenced was peripheral blood. These receptors were taken from a woman aged 80 or over with COVID-19, enrolled during active disease.

The chain joins TRBV24-1 to TRBJ2-1; 8 bases line up with TRBD2. The CDR3 totals 15 residues. Germline V gives CDR1 KGHDR, CDR2 SFDVKD. After removal of 8 bases from V and 10 bases from J, the junction contained 15 bases not matched to a gene. CDR3 bases: TGTGCCACCACCAACGCGGCGGGAGGAGAATGGGAGCAGTTCTTC. This sequence encodes CATTNAAGGEWEQFF.

The genes are TRBV10-3 and TRBJ1-5; D might be TRBD1 (6 bases). The CDR3 covers 14 residues. Germline CDR1 reads ENHRY; CDR2 reads SYGVKD. Trimming removed 10 bases at V and 5 bases at J, with 18 bases between. The CDR3 DNA is TGTGCCAGCTCTCCTGGACAGACCCATCAGCCCCAGCATTTT. Amino acid sequence: CASSPGQTHQPQHF.

The chain joins TRBV19 to TRBJ2-7; 13 bases are shared with TRBD2. The CDR3 totals 16 residues. V lost 5 bases, J lost 4 bases, and 8 bases stayed unmatched. CDR1 and CDR2 (germline): LNHDA, SQIVND (reference sequence). The CDR3: CASSSRTSGSRYEQYF. CDR3 nucleotides: TGTGCCAGTAGTTCCCGGACTAGCGGGAGCCGTTACGAGCAGTACTTC.

The chain recombines TRBV28 with TRBJ1-2; D not resolved. CDR3 size: 14 residues. V was pared by 2 bases and J by 8 bases, with 15 bases between. The germline CDR1 and CDR2 sequences are MDHEN and SYDVKM. The CDR3 loop reads CASSLTVAAGGYTF. The CDR3 DNA follows: TGTGCCAGCAGTTTAACGGTCGCCGCGGGGGGCTACACCTTC.

This chain links TRBV9 with TRBJ2-7, with 10 bases fitting TRBD1. With V trimmed by 0 bases and J by 4 bases, 4 bases remained unmatched. CDR1 and CDR2 (germline): SGDLS, YYNGEE. The CDR3 is 15 residues long. CDR3 residues: CASSVGTGGFYEQYF. The CDR3 DNA follows: TGTGCCAGCAGCGTAGGGACAGGGGGGTTTTACGAGCAGTACTTC.

The chain uses TRBV18 and TRBJ2-7; D perhaps matches TRBD1 (6 bases). The V and J ends lost 3 bases and 0 bases respectively, with 12 bases between them. Germline V gene data show CDR1 as KGHSH and CDR2 as LQKENI. This CDR3 region has 15 residues. The CDR3 DNA reads TGTGCCAGCTCACCCGGACAGAGGAGCTCCTACGAGCAGTACTTC. It translates to CASSPGQRSSYEQYF.

V gene TRBV9 combines with J gene TRBJ2-7; perhaps TRBD2 as D (5 bases). Trimming took 2 bases from V and 0 from J, leaving 9 bases between them. The V gene's germline CDR1 is SGDLS and CDR2 YYNGEE. The CDR3 has 14 residues. The CDR3 loop reads CASSVTAVSYEQYF. The CDR3, as DNA: TGTGCCAGCAGCGTTACAGCGGTCTCCTACGAGCAGTACTTC.

The chain carries TRBV5-6 and TRBJ2-3, with D possibly being TRBD1 (5 bases). The germline V gene has CDR1 SGHDT and CDR2 YYEEEE. The V and J ends lost 2 bases and 5 bases respectively, with 15 bases between them. This CDR3 has 15 residues. The CDR3 DNA follows: TGTGCCAGCAGCTTTGGTTCAGGGATGGGAGATACGCAGTATTTT. Translated, it gives CASSFGSGMGDTQYF.

This sequence joins TRBV27 and TRBJ1-1; D unclear. V shed 7 bases and J shed 11 bases, with 20 bases lying between them. Germline lookup yields CDR1 MNHEY and CDR2 SMNVEV (reference sequence). This CDR3 region has 13 residues. In DNA form, the CDR3 reads TGTGCCAGCATGCAACTCGATCGGGGTAGGGCTTTCTTT. It codes for CASMQLDRGRAFF.

The CDR3 loop reads CASSYRLADSYEQYF. The CDR3, as DNA: TGTGCCAGCAGTTACCGGCTAGCGGACTCCTACGAGCAGTACTTC. The J gene is TRBJ2-7, the V gene TRBV6-2 or TRBV6-3; TRBD2 aligns across 7 bases. In germline, CDR1 is MNHEY, CDR2 SVGEGT. V trimming: 2 bases; J trimming: 0 bases; junction bases outside the gene matches: 4. This CDR3 has 15 amino acids.

The chain links TRBV5-4 to TRBJ2-7; TRBD1 agrees at 7 bases. This CDR3 spans 14 amino acids. After removal of 0 bases from V and 1 base from J, the junction contained 1 base not matched to a gene. Germline CDR1 SGHNT, CDR2 YYREEE (reference sequence). CDR3 sequence reads: CASSLDRGSYEQYF. In DNA, the CDR3 is TGTGCCAGCAGCTTGGACAGGGGTTCCTACGAGCAGTACTTC.

This chain connects TRBV7-9 to TRBJ2-1, with 8 bases identical to TRBD2. After removal of 5 bases from V and 7 bases from J, the junction contained 10 bases not matched to a gene. CDR3 length: 15 amino acids. From germline, CDR1 is SEHNR and CDR2 FQNEAQ (reference sequence). In nucleotides, the CDR3 is TGTGCCAGCAGCGAGCGGGGGATCGGTGGGAATGAGCAGTTCTTC. Protein product: CASSERGIGGNEQFF.

This chain connects TRBV5-1 to TRBJ2-5; 8 bases are shared with TRBD2. In germline, CDR1 is SGHRS, CDR2 YFSETQ. V shed 5 bases and J 3 bases; nucleotides not matched to a gene: 15. The CDR3 is 17 residues long. The CDR3 loop reads CASSPPLAGGGEETQYF. The CDR3 DNA is TGCGCCAGCAGTCCCCCCCTCGCGGGGGGCGGGGAAGAGACCCAGTACTTC.

The chain joins TRBV5-4 to TRBJ2-5, with 11 bases that match TRBD1. This CDR3 contains 15 residues. Germline V gene lookup returns CDR1 SGHNT and CDR2 YYREEE (reference sequence). V was clipped by 4 bases and J by 5 bases; unmatched bases: 7. Here the CDR3 reads CASSMDRGLGETQYF. The CDR3 nucleotides read TGTGCCAGCAGCATGGACAGGGGGCTTGGGGAGACCCAGTACTTC.

The chain joins TRBV28 to TRBJ2-6; TRBD1 might be the D (5 bases). Germline values: CDR1 MDHEN, CDR2 SYDVKM. V was shortened by 8 bases and J by 4 bases, with 21 bases between the two germline ends. This CDR3 comprises 17 residues. This CDR3 is CASQGVRVLAGANVLTF. The CDR3 DNA follows: TGTGCCAGCCAAGGAGTCAGGGTACTGGCGGGGGCCAACGTCCTGACTTTC.

The chain couples TRBV29-1 to TRBJ1-4; TRBD1 matches 7 bases. The germline V gene has CDR1 SQVTM and CDR2 ANQGSEA. The junction had 7 bases not matched to a gene; V was cut back by 4 bases and J by 8 bases. The length of the CDR3 is 13 residues. The chain's CDR3 is CSVGGGAREKLFF. Written as DNA, the CDR3 is TGCAGCGTTGGAGGGGGCGCGAGGGAAAAACTGTTTTTT.